The text below deals with one T cell receptor beta chain. What it binds is unknown. Other nucleotide sequences from this sample produce the same CDR3. This entry comes from a study of graft-versus-host responses after intestinal transplantation. The wider study: Anti-thymocyte globulin induction, then tacrolimus and steroids for around 3 years, went to all recipients. Broader study findings: Early post-transplant HvG declines were associated with peak circulating GvH clone levels. In patients with graft-donor T cell macrochimerism, allograft graft-versus-host to host-versus-graft clonal ratios were high. Among recipient marrow samples, GvH clones were found; some appeared first in ileum or blood.

TCRdb's table, derived via immunoSEQ multiplex PCR, lists solely in-frame clones and lacks some. The sample yields roughly 89,000 clones, approximately 90% seen once. The sample in question was unstimulated CD4+ T cells sorted from spleen or lymph node cells, obtained before intestinal transplant. The TCR sequence derives from a human donor who received an intestinal transplant.

As DNA, the CDR3 is TGCGCCAGCAGCCAGGGCTCTGGAAACACCATATATTTT. This sequence encodes CASSQGSGNTIYF. The chain joins TRBV5-1 to TRBJ1-3, with D perhaps matching TRBD1 (5 bases). The CDR3 has 13 residues. Trimming cost V 4 bases and J 0 bases, with 5 bases left between them. CDR1 and CDR2 from the germline V gene are SGHRS and YFSETQ.